Listed below are T cell receptor beta chains from one sample, sequenced in a study of response to subunit inactivated influenza vaccine. TCRdb re-called the RT-PCR reads with MiXCR, one entry per CDR3 protein. The sample carries around 650,000 distinct CDR3 sequences, about 15% recorded once. The specimen was PBMCs from blood, collected 12 days after vaccination. These receptors were obtained from a man between 50 and 59 years old who received an inactivated influenza vaccine. Each CDR3 is given with its conserved first and last residue. D genes are given only for firm matches. Rows may omit the clone size; those that give it use once, few, many or a size class.

j_gene,len,abundance,d_gene,v_gene,CDR3aa,CDR3nt
TRBJ2-1,16,few,TRBD1,TRBV6-1,CASSATGQALPRKQFF,TGTGCCAGCAGTGCAACGGGACAGGCCTTACCGCGGAAGCAGTTCTTC
TRBJ2-1,12,NA,NA,TRBV20-1,CSAPKIYNEQFF,TGCAGTGCTCCAAAGATATACAATGAGCAGTTCTTC
TRBJ2-1,16,NA,NA,TRBV18,CASSPPRQGSYNEQFF,TGTGCCAGCTCACCCCCCAGGCAGGGTTCGTACAATGAGCAGTTCTTC
TRBJ2-3,14,many,NA,TRBV12-3/TRBV12-4,CASSLRHGADTQYF,TGTGCCAGCAGTTTGCGTCATGGGGCAGATACGCAGTATTTT
TRBJ2-3,15,NA,TRBD1,TRBV19,CASSAEGGTTDTQYF,TGTGCCAGCTCCGCAGAAGGGGGCACCACAGATACGCAGTATTTT
TRBJ2-3,11,few,NA,TRBV2,CASSAIPLQYF,TGTGCCAGCAGTGCCATCCCCCTGCAGTATTTT
TRBJ1-1,14,many,TRBD1,TRBV12-3/TRBV12-4,CASSRQGLGTEAFF,TGTGCCAGCAGTAGACAGGGGCTGGGCACTGAAGCTTTCTTT
TRBJ2-1,15,NA,NA,TRBV5-1,CASSLEGRETNEQFF,TGCGCCAGCAGCTTGGAAGGTAGGGAAACGAATGAGCAGTTCTTC
TRBJ1-1,14,NA,NA,TRBV7-6,CASSARDINTEAFF,TGTGCCAGCAGTGCCCGGGACATAAACACTGAAGCTTTCTTT
TRBJ2-2,15,NA,TRBD1,TRBV7-9,CASSFPTGRTGELFF,TGTGCCAGCAGCTTCCCGACAGGGCGCACCGGGGAGCTGTTTTTT
TRBJ2-1,15,few,TRBD1,TRBV20-1,CSAMDRGRSYNEQFF,TGCAGTGCAATGGACAGGGGACGCTCCTACAATGAGCAGTTCTTC
TRBJ2-3,14,NA,NA,TRBV10-1,CASSESASWDTQYF,TGCGCCAGCAGTGAGTCTGCTAGCTGGGATACGCAGTATTTT
TRBJ2-7,16,NA,TRBD2,TRBV18,CASSPYGLADSYEQYF,TGTGCCAGCTCACCATATGGACTAGCGGACTCCTACGAGCAGTACTTC
TRBJ2-5,17,many,TRBD2,TRBV4-1,CASSQIVAGLSVGVQYF,TGCGCCAGCAGCCAGATAGTAGCGGGGTTAAGTGTAGGGGTCCAGTACTTC
TRBJ1-6,16,few,NA,TRBV20-1,CSAREGTRGLNSPLHF,TGCAGTGCTAGAGAAGGGACGCGAGGGCTTAATTCACCCCTCCACTTT
TRBJ2-1,24,NA,TRBD1,TRBV7-2,CASSLVGDRGLSFWRTLYMDEQFF,TGTGCCAGCAGCTTAGTAGGGGACAGGGGGCTCTCGTTCTGGCGGACACTGTATATGGATGAGCAGTTCTTC
TRBJ2-2,18,few,TRBD2,TRBV7-7,CASSPGLAGGMNTGELFF,TGTGCCAGTTCCCCGGGACTAGCGGGAGGGATGAACACCGGGGAGCTGTTTTTT
TRBJ2-5,19,NA,TRBD2,TRBV3-1,CASSQAPTVRGGMGETQYF,TGTGCCAGCAGCCAAGCCCCCACTGTGCGGGGGGGTATGGGAGAGACCCAGTACTTC
TRBJ1-2,17,few,TRBD1,TRBV4-3,CASSQDVTGGFGYGYTF,TGCGCCAGCAGCCAAGATGTGACAGGGGGCTTTGGCTATGGCTACACCTTC
TRBJ1-5,12,NA,NA,TRBV12-3/TRBV12-4,CASTALNQPQHF,TGTGCCAGCACAGCTCTGAATCAGCCCCAGCATTTT
TRBJ2-3,16,NA,NA,TRBV7-8,CASSLLMASSTDTQYF,TGTGCCAGCAGCTTATTAATGGCATCTAGCACAGATACGCAGTATTTT
TRBJ2-1,15,NA,NA,TRBV30,CAWSLDSTSYNEQFF,TGTGCCTGGAGCCTAGACAGTACCTCCTACAATGAGCAGTTCTTC
TRBJ2-1,15,many,NA,TRBV27,CASSREGPGYNEQFF,TGTGCCAGCAGCCGTGAGGGGCCGGGGTACAATGAGCAGTTCTTC
TRBJ2-2,15,few,TRBD2,TRBV12-3/TRBV12-4,CASRWTSGITGELFF,TGTGCCAGCAGGTGGACTAGCGGGATCACCGGGGAGCTGTTTTTT
TRBJ2-7,16,NA,NA,TRBV20-1,CSASPTSGSGGYEQYF,TGCAGTGCTAGCCCCACGTCAGGCTCCGGAGGCTACGAGCAGTACTTC
TRBJ1-1,16,few,TRBD1,TRBV10-3,CAISDGQGGSDTEAFF,TGTGCCATCAGTGATGGACAGGGAGGTTCGGACACTGAAGCTTTCTTT
TRBJ1-4,14,many,NA,TRBV7-9,CASSFRTENEKLFF,TGTGCCAGCAGCTTCAGGACCGAGAATGAAAAACTGTTTTTT
TRBJ2-2,15,few,NA,TRBV12-3/TRBV12-4,CASRPDGPRTGELFF,TGTGCCAGCAGACCCGACGGACCCCGTACCGGGGAGCTGTTTTTT
TRBJ2-5,15,few,TRBD2,TRBV6-1,CASSEFGGYQETQYF,TGTGCCAGCAGTGAATTCGGGGGGTACCAAGAGACCCAGTACTTC
TRBJ2-2,16,NA,TRBD1,TRBV13,CASSKLTGTDTGELFF,TGTGCCAGCAGCAAACTGACAGGGACCGACACCGGGGAGCTGTTTTTT
TRBJ1-1,11,NA,NA,TRBV5-1,CASSFTPEAFF,TGCGCCAGCAGCTTTACCCCTGAAGCTTTCTTT
TRBJ2-2,12,NA,NA,TRBV7-9,CASSLSLGELFF,TGTGCCAGCAGCTTATCATTGGGGGAGCTGTTTTTT
TRBJ2-4,15,many,NA,TRBV18,CASARTRSEENIQYF,TGTGCCAGCGCGCGGACACGGAGCGAGGAAAACATTCAGTACTTC
TRBJ1-3,15,few,TRBD1,TRBV12-3/TRBV12-4,CASTGGQGSGNTIYF,TGTGCCAGCACCGGAGGACAGGGCTCTGGAAACACCATATATTTT
TRBJ2-1,13,few,NA,TRBV15,CATSRGQVSEQFF,TGTGCCACCAGCAGAGGACAGGTCAGTGAGCAGTTCTTC
TRBJ2-7,14,NA,NA,TRBV5-1,CASSPSRPGYEQYF,TGCGCCAGCAGCCCCAGCCGTCCGGGCTACGAGCAGTACTTC
TRBJ2-5,14,NA,NA,TRBV7-2,CASSFSVNQETQYF,TGTGCCAGCAGCTTCTCGGTAAACCAAGAGACCCAGTACTTC
TRBJ2-7,14,NA,TRBD1,TRBV20-1,CSVSRDREPYEQYF,TGCAGTGTTAGCCGGGACAGGGAGCCCTACGAGCAGTACTTC
TRBJ2-2,15,NA,NA,TRBV29-1,CSVGSTGSTAGELFF,TGCAGCGTTGGGTCTACAGGGAGTACCGCCGGGGAGCTGTTTTTT
TRBJ2-6,17,few,TRBD1,TRBV28,CASSQHWTGSGANVLTF,TGTGCCAGCAGCCAACACTGGACAGGGAGTGGGGCCAACGTCCTGACTTTC
TRBJ2-5,13,many,NA,TRBV18,CASSPRLAETQYF,TGTGCCAGCTCACCGCGTTTAGCAGAGACCCAGTACTTC
TRBJ1-6,15,once,NA,TRBV5-1,CASSLYPGMGSPLHF,TGCGCCAGCAGCTTGTATCCGGGGATGGGTTCACCCCTCCACTTT
TRBJ2-3,15,few,NA,TRBV6-5,CASSYLAFFTDTQYF,TGTGCCAGCAGTTACCTGGCGTTTTTCACAGATACGCAGTATTTT
TRBJ2-7,14,many,NA,TRBV11-2,CASSLGPGGNEQYF,TGTGCCAGCAGCTTAGGCCCCGGCGGGAACGAGCAGTACTTC
TRBJ2-1,15,NA,TRBD2,TRBV3-1,CASRPGLALYNEQFF,TGTGCCAGCAGGCCGGGACTAGCGCTTTACAATGAGCAGTTCTTC
TRBJ1-2,15,NA,TRBD1,TRBV10-3,CAISSYSGQFYGYTF,TGTGCCATCAGTAGCTATTCGGGACAGTTTTATGGCTACACCTTC
TRBJ1-3,15,NA,NA,TRBV5-5,CASSLGDVSGNTIYF,TGTGCCAGCAGCTTGGGGGACGTTAGTGGAAACACCATATATTTT
TRBJ1-4,14,NA,NA,TRBV7-9,CASSFSRENEKLFF,TGTGCCAGCAGCTTTTCTCGGGAAAATGAAAAACTGTTTTTT
TRBJ2-3,17,NA,TRBD2,TRBV10-3,CAISEASGRPSTDTQYF,TGTGCCATCAGTGAGGCTAGCGGGAGACCCAGCACAGATACGCAGTATTTT
TRBJ1-2,15,NA,NA,TRBV4-2,CASSQDPAENYGYTF,TGTGCCAGCAGCCAAGATCCGGCAGAGAACTATGGCTACACCTTC
TRBJ2-1,15,NA,NA,TRBV7-2,CASSLGTISVYEQFF,TGTGCCAGCAGCTTAGGGACTATTTCCGTCTATGAGCAGTTCTTC